Listed below are T cell receptor beta chains from one sample, sequenced in a study of shared clonotypes between healthy human individuals. TCRdb keeps only in-frame clones here, not all; method: immunoSEQ multiplex PCR. The table has about 110,000 clones, 65% to 75% seen once; the top ten hold approximately 24%. What was sequenced was memory CD8+ T cells sorted from blood. The origin of the receptors is a woman aged 30 to 39 in good health. Both conserved end residues are part of each CDR3. A D gene is named only where the DNA matches it firmly. Only some rows state a clone size, as once, few, many or a class for expanded clones.

clone size: .; D gene: .; V gene: TRBV5-1; J gene: TRBJ2-6; CDR3 protein: CASSTGTRIAGANVLTF; CDR3 DNA: TGCGCCAGTTCAACCGGGACACGCATCGCTGGGGCCAACGTCCTGACTTTC
clone size: .; D gene: TRBD2; V gene: TRBV27; J gene: TRBJ2-1; CDR3 protein: CASSSGTSVYNEQFF; CDR3 DNA: TGTGCCAGCAGTTCCGGGACTAGCGTGTACAATGAGCAGTTCTTC
clone size: .; D gene: .; V gene: TRBV7-9; J gene: TRBJ1-2; CDR3 protein: CASSSFSGGPDYGYTF; CDR3 DNA: TGTGCCAGCAGCTCCTTTTCAGGAGGGCCCGACTATGGCTACACCTTC
clone size: .; D gene: .; V gene: TRBV14; J gene: TRBJ2-3; CDR3 protein: CASSQGGSGYQDTQYF; CDR3 DNA: TGTGCCAGCAGCCAAGGGGGATCGGGGTACCAAGATACGCAGTATTTT
clone size: .; D gene: TRBD2; V gene: TRBV23-1; J gene: TRBJ2-1; CDR3 protein: CARTGLAIYNEQFF; CDR3 DNA: TGCGCCAGAACGGGACTAGCGATATACAATGAGCAGTTCTTC
clone size: few; D gene: .; V gene: TRBV10-1; J gene: TRBJ2-2; CDR3 protein: CASSASYTGELFF; CDR3 DNA: TGCGCCAGCAGCGCGTCGTACACCGGGGAGCTGTTTTTT
clone size: .; D gene: TRBD1; V gene: TRBV25-1; J gene: TRBJ2-7; CDR3 protein: CASSELGDREYEQYF; CDR3 DNA: TGTGCCAGCAGTGAATTGGGAGACAGGGAGTACGAGCAGTACTTC
clone size: .; D gene: TRBD2; V gene: TRBV6-6; J gene: TRBJ2-5; CDR3 protein: CASSPGTSGKQQYF; CDR3 DNA: TGTGCCAGCAGTCCTGGGACTAGCGGGAAGCAGCAGTACTTC
clone size: .; D gene: .; V gene: TRBV4-1; J gene: TRBJ1-5; CDR3 protein: CASSPRPHRVYSNQPQHF; CDR3 DNA: TGCGCCAGCAGCCCCCGTCCCCATCGGGTCTATAGCAATCAGCCCCAGCATTTT
clone size: .; D gene: TRBD2; V gene: TRBV7-2; J gene: TRBJ2-1; CDR3 protein: CASSLTSVEQFF; CDR3 DNA: TGTGCCAGCAGCTTAACTAGCGTTGAGCAGTTCTTC
clone size: .; D gene: .; V gene: TRBV28; J gene: TRBJ2-3; CDR3 protein: CASSGLAGHTDTQYF; CDR3 DNA: TGTGCCAGCAGTGGCCTTGCGGGCCACACAGATACGCAGTATTTT
clone size: .; D gene: .; V gene: TRBV7-7; J gene: TRBJ2-1; CDR3 protein: CASSLEGLYNEQFF; CDR3 DNA: TGTGCCAGCAGCTTAGAGGGATTATACAATGAGCAGTTCTTC
clone size: .; D gene: TRBD2; V gene: TRBV7-2; J gene: TRBJ2-1; CDR3 protein: CASSLWTSVYNEQFF; CDR3 DNA: TGTGCCAGCAGCCTTTGGACTAGCGTCTACAATGAGCAGTTCTTC
clone size: .; D gene: TRBD2; V gene: TRBV6-1; J gene: TRBJ2-7; CDR3 protein: CASSEIGGASGTYEQYF; CDR3 DNA: TGTGCCAGCAGTGAAATAGGTGGGGCTAGCGGGACCTACGAGCAGTACTTC
clone size: .; D gene: TRBD2; V gene: TRBV7-7; J gene: TRBJ2-5; CDR3 protein: CASSRGLAEQETQYF; CDR3 DNA: TGTGCCAGCAGCAGGGGACTAGCGGAGCAAGAGACCCAGTACTTC
clone size: many; D gene: .; V gene: TRBV6-6; J gene: TRBJ2-3; CDR3 protein: CASSYYGRGGTDTQYF; CDR3 DNA: TGTGCCAGCAGTTACTATGGCAGGGGAGGGACAGATACGCAGTATTTT
clone size: once; D gene: TRBD1; V gene: TRBV5-8; J gene: TRBJ1-5; CDR3 protein: CASTPAPLGQGKLGQPQHF; CDR3 DNA: TGTGCCAGCACCCCCGCCCCTTTGGGACAGGGCAAGCTCGGTCAGCCCCAGCATTTT
clone size: once; D gene: .; V gene: TRBV15; J gene: TRBJ2-1; CDR3 protein: CATSRDMTDEQFF; CDR3 DNA: TGTGCCACCAGCAGAGATATGACGGATGAGCAGTTCTTC
clone size: .; D gene: .; V gene: TRBV5-4; J gene: TRBJ2-7; CDR3 protein: CASSDREKGAIHEQYF; CDR3 DNA: TGTGCCAGCAGTGACCGGGAGAAGGGGGCGATCCACGAGCAGTACTTC
clone size: .; D gene: .; V gene: TRBV7-9; J gene: TRBJ2-2; CDR3 protein: CASTCERTANTGELFF; CDR3 DNA: TGTGCCAGCACCTGTGAGCGGACTGCAAACACCGGGGAGCTGTTTTTT
clone size: large; D gene: .; V gene: TRBV6-1; J gene: TRBJ2-5; CDR3 protein: CASGTGEQETQYF; CDR3 DNA: TGTGCCAGCGGAACGGGAGAGCAAGAGACCCAGTACTTC
clone size: few; D gene: TRBD1; V gene: TRBV27; J gene: TRBJ2-7; CDR3 protein: CASMVGTGGYEQYF; CDR3 DNA: TGTGCCAGCATGGTCGGGACAGGGGGCTACGAGCAGTACTTC
clone size: .; D gene: .; V gene: TRBV4-1; J gene: TRBJ1-5; CDR3 protein: CASSQDPILDSNQPQHF; CDR3 DNA: TGCGCCAGCAGCCAAGACCCGATTTTGGACAGTAATCAGCCCCAGCATTTT
clone size: .; D gene: .; V gene: TRBV2; J gene: TRBJ1-5; CDR3 protein: CASKADSGFQPQHF; CDR3 DNA: TGTGCCAGCAAGGCCGACTCGGGGTTTCAGCCCCAGCATTTT
clone size: .; D gene: TRBD1; V gene: TRBV28; J gene: TRBJ2-1; CDR3 protein: CASSKPPRTGTYNEQFF; CDR3 DNA: TGTGCCAGCAGTAAACCCCCGCGGACAGGAACCTACAATGAGCAGTTCTTC
clone size: .; D gene: .; V gene: TRBV6-1; J gene: TRBJ1-2; CDR3 protein: CASSVGPDRQSYGYTF; CDR3 DNA: TGTGCCAGCAGTGTGGGTCCCGACAGACAGTCCTATGGCTACACCTTC
clone size: many; D gene: TRBD1; V gene: TRBV15; J gene: TRBJ2-5; CDR3 protein: CATSRAVGTGAVEQYF; CDR3 DNA: TGTGCCACCAGCAGAGCGGTAGGGACAGGGGCCGTAGAGCAGTACTTC
clone size: .; D gene: .; V gene: TRBV2; J gene: TRBJ2-7; CDR3 protein: CASRSDTPFYEQYF; CDR3 DNA: TGTGCCAGCAGATCGGACACCCCTTTCTACGAGCAGTACTTC
clone size: .; D gene: .; V gene: TRBV27; J gene: TRBJ2-7; CDR3 protein: CASSYGTNSYEQYF; CDR3 DNA: TGTGCCAGCAGTTACGGCACAAACTCCTACGAGCAGTACTTC
clone size: .; D gene: .; V gene: TRBV13; J gene: TRBJ1-1; CDR3 protein: CASSQGTLNTEAFF; CDR3 DNA: TGTGCCAGCAGCCAAGGGACCCTTAACACTGAAGCTTTCTTT
clone size: .; D gene: .; V gene: TRBV4-2; J gene: TRBJ2-1; CDR3 protein: CASSPTLSRGSYNEQFF; CDR3 DNA: TGTGCCAGCAGTCCAACCCTTAGCCGGGGGTCCTACAATGAGCAGTTCTTC
clone size: .; D gene: .; V gene: TRBV9; J gene: TRBJ2-2; CDR3 protein: CASSVAGEGAGELFF; CDR3 DNA: TGTGCCAGCAGCGTAGCGGGAGAGGGGGCCGGGGAGCTGTTTTTT
clone size: once; D gene: TRBD1; V gene: TRBV15; J gene: TRBJ2-7; CDR3 protein: CATSARTGGSYEQYF; CDR3 DNA: TGTGCCACCAGCGCCCGGACAGGTGGAAGCTACGAGCAGTACTTC
clone size: .; D gene: TRBD2; V gene: TRBV9; J gene: TRBJ2-2; CDR3 protein: CASSVGLGTSANTGELFF; CDR3 DNA: TGTGCCAGCAGCGTGGGGCTTGGGACTAGCGCTAACACCGGGGAGCTGTTTTTT
clone size: .; D gene: .; V gene: TRBV4-1; J gene: TRBJ1-1; CDR3 protein: CASSHLGGTEAFF; CDR3 DNA: TGCGCCAGCAGCCACCTTGGGGGCACTGAAGCTTTCTTT
clone size: .; D gene: .; V gene: TRBV6-5; J gene: TRBJ1-2; CDR3 protein: CASSVHSTGLYGYTF; CDR3 DNA: TGTGCCAGCAGTGTTCACTCGACAGGCCTCTATGGCTACACCTTC
clone size: once; D gene: .; V gene: TRBV28; J gene: TRBJ2-1; CDR3 protein: CASSWVRGPPYNEQFF; CDR3 DNA: TGTGCCAGCAGCTGGGTCCGGGGGCCCCCCTACAATGAGCAGTTCTTC
clone size: .; D gene: TRBD2; V gene: TRBV2; J gene: TRBJ2-5; CDR3 protein: CASSEVLAETQETQYF; CDR3 DNA: TGTGCCAGCAGTGAAGTGCTAGCGGAGACCCAAGAGACCCAGTACTTC
clone size: .; D gene: .; V gene: TRBV4-1; J gene: TRBJ2-5; CDR3 protein: CASSQEARDQETQYF; CDR3 DNA: TGCGCCAGCAGCCAAGAGGCCAGGGACCAAGAGACCCAGTACTTC
clone size: few; D gene: .; V gene: TRBV25-1; J gene: TRBJ2-1; CDR3 protein: CASSSERASYNEQFF; CDR3 DNA: TGTGCCAGCAGTTCTGAGCGGGCCTCCTACAATGAGCAGTTCTTC
clone size: .; D gene: .; V gene: TRBV5-1; J gene: TRBJ1-2; CDR3 protein: CASSPVNNPEEGYGYTF; CDR3 DNA: TGCGCCAGCAGCCCCGTAAACAACCCCGAGGAGGGCTATGGCTACACCTTC
clone size: many; D gene: TRBD2; V gene: TRBV19; J gene: TRBJ2-7; CDR3 protein: CASSIGLAGGTYEQYF; CDR3 DNA: TGTGCCAGTAGTATAGGGCTAGCGGGAGGCACCTACGAGCAGTACTTC
clone size: many; D gene: .; V gene: TRBV28; J gene: TRBJ2-1; CDR3 protein: CASSLSGEPYNEQFF; CDR3 DNA: TGTGCCAGCAGTTTATCCGGAGAACCGTACAATGAGCAGTTCTTC
clone size: many; D gene: .; V gene: TRBV4-2; J gene: TRBJ1-5; CDR3 protein: CASSAVEGGNQPQHF; CDR3 DNA: TGTGCCAGCAGCGCCGTAGAGGGAGGCAATCAGCCCCAGCATTTT
clone size: many; D gene: .; V gene: TRBV2; J gene: TRBJ1-4; CDR3 protein: CASTPQPDGVLTTNEKLFF; CDR3 DNA: TGTGCCAGCACCCCTCAGCCGGACGGCGTACTTACAACTAATGAAAAACTGTTTTTT
clone size: .; D gene: .; V gene: TRBV9; J gene: TRBJ2-7; CDR3 protein: CASSRETGYEQYF; CDR3 DNA: TGTGCCAGCAGCAGAGAGACAGGCTACGAGCAGTACTTC
clone size: .; D gene: .; V gene: TRBV5-4; J gene: TRBJ2-7; CDR3 protein: CASRVDGSYEQYF; CDR3 DNA: TGTGCCAGCAGGGTGGACGGGAGCTACGAGCAGTACTTC
clone size: .; D gene: .; V gene: TRBV28; J gene: TRBJ1-3; CDR3 protein: CASREGLVSGSGNTIYF; CDR3 DNA: TGTGCCAGCAGGGAAGGACTGGTTTCAGGGTCTGGAAACACCATATATTTT
clone size: .; D gene: .; V gene: TRBV19; J gene: TRBJ1-5; CDR3 protein: CASSNYEDNQPQHF; CDR3 DNA: TGTGCCAGTAGTAATTACGAAGACAATCAGCCCCAGCATTTT
clone size: .; D gene: TRBD1; V gene: TRBV30; J gene: TRBJ1-4; CDR3 protein: CAWSPGQHYLNEKLFF; CDR3 DNA: TGTGCCTGGAGTCCGGGACAGCACTATCTTAATGAAAAACTGTTTTTT
clone size: .; D gene: .; V gene: TRBV5-6; J gene: TRBJ2-6; CDR3 protein: CASTPGWSGANVLTF; CDR3 DNA: TGTGCCAGCACCCCGGGGTGGTCTGGGGCCAACGTCCTGACTTTC
clone size: .; D gene: .; V gene: TRBV14; J gene: TRBJ2-5; CDR3 protein: CASSPGSRSAETQYF; CDR3 DNA: TGTGCCAGCAGCCCGGGATCGCGGAGCGCCGAGACCCAGTACTTC
clone size: many; D gene: TRBD1; V gene: TRBV5-6; J gene: TRBJ2-2; CDR3 protein: CASSEDRAGELFF; CDR3 DNA: TGTGCCAGCTCAGAGGACAGGGCCGGGGAGCTGTTTTTT
clone size: .; D gene: .; V gene: TRBV7-8; J gene: TRBJ2-2; CDR3 protein: CASSLPRWQTGELFF; CDR3 DNA: TGTGCCAGCAGCTTGCCCAGATGGCAGACCGGGGAGCTGTTTTTT
clone size: many; D gene: .; V gene: TRBV7-9; J gene: TRBJ2-7; CDR3 protein: CASSPTTYEQYF; CDR3 DNA: TGTGCCAGCAGCCCAACTACCTACGAGCAGTACTTC
clone size: .; D gene: TRBD1; V gene: TRBV18; J gene: TRBJ2-7; CDR3 protein: CASSRPEDRGPYEQYF; CDR3 DNA: TGTGCCAGCTCACGTCCCGAGGACAGGGGCCCCTACGAGCAGTACTTC
clone size: few; D gene: TRBD2; V gene: TRBV25-1; J gene: TRBJ2-3; CDR3 protein: CASSEGLAGDINTQYF; CDR3 DNA: TGTGCCAGCAGTGAAGGACTAGCGGGAGACATAAATACGCAGTATTTT